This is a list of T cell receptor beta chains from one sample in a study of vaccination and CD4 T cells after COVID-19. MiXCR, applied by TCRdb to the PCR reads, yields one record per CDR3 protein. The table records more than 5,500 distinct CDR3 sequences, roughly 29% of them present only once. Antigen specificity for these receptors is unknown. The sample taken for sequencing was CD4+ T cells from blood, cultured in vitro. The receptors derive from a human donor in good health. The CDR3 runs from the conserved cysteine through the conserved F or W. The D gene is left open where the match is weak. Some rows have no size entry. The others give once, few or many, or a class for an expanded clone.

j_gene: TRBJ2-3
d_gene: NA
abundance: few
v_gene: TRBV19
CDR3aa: CAIPREIQYF
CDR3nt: TGTGCCATCCCAAGGGAAATTCAGTATTTT

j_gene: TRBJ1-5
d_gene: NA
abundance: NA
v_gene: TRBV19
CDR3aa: CASRDGGGFNQPQHF
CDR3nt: TGTGCCAGTAGAGATGGAGGGGGATTCAATCAGCCCCAGCATTTT

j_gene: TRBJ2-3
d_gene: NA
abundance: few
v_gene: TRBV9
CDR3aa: CASSVDGTLHTDTQYF
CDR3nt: TGTGCCAGCAGCGTAGATGGGACCTTGCACACAGATACGCAGTATTTT

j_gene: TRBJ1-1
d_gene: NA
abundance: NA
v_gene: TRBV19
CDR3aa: CASSIIRGEAFF
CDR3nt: TGTGCCAGTAGTATAATCAGGGGTGAAGCTTTCTTT

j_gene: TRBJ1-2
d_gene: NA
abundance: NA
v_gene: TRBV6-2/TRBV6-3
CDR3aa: CASLRGPHFYGYTF
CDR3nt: TGTGCCAGCTTACGGGGCCCTCACTTCTATGGCTACACCTTC

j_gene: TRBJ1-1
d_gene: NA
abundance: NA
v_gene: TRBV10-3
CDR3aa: CAISESTIQGRTEAFF
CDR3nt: TGTGCCATCAGTGAGTCCACGATCCAGGGTAGGACTGAAGCTTTCTTT

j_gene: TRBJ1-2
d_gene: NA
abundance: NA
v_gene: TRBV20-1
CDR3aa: CSAPRDGYTF
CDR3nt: TGCAGTGCCCCGAGGGATGGCTACACCTTC

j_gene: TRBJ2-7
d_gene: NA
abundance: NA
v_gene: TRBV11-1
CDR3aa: CASSFRERSYEQYF
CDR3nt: TGTGCCAGCAGCTTCCGTGAAAGATCCTACGAGCAGTACTTC

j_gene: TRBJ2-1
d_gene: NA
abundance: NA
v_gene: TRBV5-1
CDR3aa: CASSLDRRNEQFF
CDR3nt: TGCGCCAGCAGCTTGGATAGGCGGAATGAGCAGTTCTTC

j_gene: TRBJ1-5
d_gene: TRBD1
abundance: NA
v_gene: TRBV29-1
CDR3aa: CSVSGTGVDQPQHF
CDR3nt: TGCAGCGTTTCCGGGACAGGGGTTGACCAGCCCCAGCATTTT

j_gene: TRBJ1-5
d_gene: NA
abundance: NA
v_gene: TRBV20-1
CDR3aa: CSASTSPQRPQHF
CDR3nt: TGCAGTGCCAGCACCAGTCCCCAACGGCCCCAGCATTTT

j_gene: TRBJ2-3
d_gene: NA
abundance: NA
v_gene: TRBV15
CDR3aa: CATSRVGSWQESTDTQYF
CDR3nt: TGTGCCACCAGCAGGGTGGGGTCGTGGCAGGAAAGCACAGATACGCAGTATTTT

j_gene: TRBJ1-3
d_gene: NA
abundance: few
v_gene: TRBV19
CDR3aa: CASSWGNTIYF
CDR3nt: TGTGCCAGTAGCTGGGGAAACACCATATATTTT

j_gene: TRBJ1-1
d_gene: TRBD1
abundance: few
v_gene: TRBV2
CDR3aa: CASRDRVGMGEAFF
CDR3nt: TGTGCCAGCAGAGACAGGGTTGGGATGGGGGAAGCTTTCTTT

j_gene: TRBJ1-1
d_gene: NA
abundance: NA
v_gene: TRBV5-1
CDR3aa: CASGVNTEAFF
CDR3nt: TGCGCTTCCGGGGTGAACACTGAAGCTTTCTTT

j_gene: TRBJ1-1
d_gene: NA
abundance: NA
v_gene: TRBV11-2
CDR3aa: CASSLVAGGGNTEAFF
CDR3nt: TGTGCCAGCAGCTTAGTTGCAGGTGGGGGGAACACTGAAGCTTTCTTT

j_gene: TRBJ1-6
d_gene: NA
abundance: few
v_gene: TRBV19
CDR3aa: CASSVILTDAGSPLHF
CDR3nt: TGTGCCAGTAGTGTAATATTGACAGACGCGGGGTCACCCCTCCACTTT

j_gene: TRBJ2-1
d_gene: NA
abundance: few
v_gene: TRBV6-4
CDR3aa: CASSRFAGSGNEQFF
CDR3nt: TGTGCCAGCAGCCGCTTTGCCGGTAGTGGCAATGAGCAGTTCTTC

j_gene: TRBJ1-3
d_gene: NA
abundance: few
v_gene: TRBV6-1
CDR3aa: CASRTGTDSGNTIYF
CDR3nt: TGTGCCAGCAGGACCGGGACGGACTCTGGAAACACCATATATTTT

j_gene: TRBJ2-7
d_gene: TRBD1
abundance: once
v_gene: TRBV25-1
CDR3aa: CASSEMGVDRGFYEQYF
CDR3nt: TGTGCCAGCAGTGAAATGGGGGTGGACAGGGGATTCTACGAGCAGTACTTC

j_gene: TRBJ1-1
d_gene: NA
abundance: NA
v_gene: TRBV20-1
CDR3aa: CSALVGHTNTEAFF
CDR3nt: TGCAGTGCACTAGTAGGTCACACGAACACTGAAGCTTTCTTT

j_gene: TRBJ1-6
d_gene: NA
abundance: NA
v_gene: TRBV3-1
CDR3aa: CASSPVGRGSPLHF
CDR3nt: TGTGCCAGCAGCCCCGTAGGGCGGGGATCACCCCTCCACTTT

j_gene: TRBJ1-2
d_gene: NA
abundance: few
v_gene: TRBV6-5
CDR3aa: CASSYRSGAPNYGYTF
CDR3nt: TGTGCCAGCAGTTACCGATCAGGGGCTCCTAACTATGGCTACACCTTC

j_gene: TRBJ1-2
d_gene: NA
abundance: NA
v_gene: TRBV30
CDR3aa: CAWSRGDYGYTF
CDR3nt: TGTGCCTGGAGCAGGGGAGACTATGGCTACACCTTC

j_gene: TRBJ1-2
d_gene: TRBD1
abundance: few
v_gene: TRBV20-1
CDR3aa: CSAMTYRTGYGYTF
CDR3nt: TGCAGTGCTATGACTTATAGGACAGGGTATGGCTACACCTTC

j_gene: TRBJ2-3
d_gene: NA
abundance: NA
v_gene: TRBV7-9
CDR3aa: CASSLRGGQVSTDTQYF
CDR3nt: TGTGCCAGCAGCTTAAGGGGCGGGCAGGTCAGCACAGATACGCAGTATTTT

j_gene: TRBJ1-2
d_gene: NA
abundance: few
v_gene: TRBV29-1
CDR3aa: CSVGNKGIPVYGYTF
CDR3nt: TGCAGCGTTGGGAACAAGGGGATCCCAGTCTATGGCTACACCTTC

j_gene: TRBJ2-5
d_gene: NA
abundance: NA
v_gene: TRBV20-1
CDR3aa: CSARKEELLETQYF
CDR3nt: TGCAGTGCTAGAAAGGAGGAACTTTTAGAGACCCAGTACTTC

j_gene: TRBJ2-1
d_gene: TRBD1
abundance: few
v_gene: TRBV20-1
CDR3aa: CSARVVDRVFNEQFF
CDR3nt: TGCAGTGCTAGAGTTGTCGACAGGGTATTCAATGAGCAGTTCTTC

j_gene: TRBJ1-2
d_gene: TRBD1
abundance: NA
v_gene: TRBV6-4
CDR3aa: CASSDSDRGGYTF
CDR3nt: TGTGCCAGCAGTGACTCGGACAGGGGTGGCTACACCTTC

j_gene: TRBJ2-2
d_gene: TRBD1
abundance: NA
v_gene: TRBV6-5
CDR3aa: CASSYVQGEAGELFF
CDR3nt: TGTGCCAGCAGTTACGTACAGGGGGAGGCCGGGGAGCTGTTTTTT

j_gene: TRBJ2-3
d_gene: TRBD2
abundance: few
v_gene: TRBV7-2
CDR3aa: CASSLGGGAQQYF
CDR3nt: TGTGCCAGCAGCTTAGGCGGGGGGGCCCAGCAGTATTTT

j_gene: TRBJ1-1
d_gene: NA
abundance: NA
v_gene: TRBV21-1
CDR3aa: CAGGQTDRGRITEAFF
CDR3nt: TGTGCGGGGGGTCAAACGGACAGGGGGCGCATTACTGAAGCTTTCTTT

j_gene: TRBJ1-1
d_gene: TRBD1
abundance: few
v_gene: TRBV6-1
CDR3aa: CASSPDRGTEAFF
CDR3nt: TGTGCCAGCAGCCCGGACAGGGGAACTGAAGCTTTCTTT

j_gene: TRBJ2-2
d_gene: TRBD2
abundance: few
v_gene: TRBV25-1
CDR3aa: CASSGLADTGELFF
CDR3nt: TGTGCCAGCAGTGGACTAGCGGACACCGGGGAGCTGTTTTTT

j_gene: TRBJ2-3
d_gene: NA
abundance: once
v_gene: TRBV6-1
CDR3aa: CASEGVLGDTQYF
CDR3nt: TGTGCCAGCGAGGGGGTTCTAGGAGATACGCAGTATTTT

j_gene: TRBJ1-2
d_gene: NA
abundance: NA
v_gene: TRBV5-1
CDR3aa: CASSENLNRAYGYTF
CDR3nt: TGCGCCAGCAGCGAAAACCTAAACAGGGCATATGGCTACACCTTC

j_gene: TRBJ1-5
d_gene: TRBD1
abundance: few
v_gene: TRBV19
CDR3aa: CASSIRGTGDLGQPQHF
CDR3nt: TGTGCCAGTAGTATTCGCGGGACAGGGGACTTAGGTCAGCCCCAGCATTTT

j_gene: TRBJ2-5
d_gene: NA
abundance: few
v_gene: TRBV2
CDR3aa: CASNTEGETQYF
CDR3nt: TGTGCCAGCAATACCGAAGGGGAGACCCAGTACTTC

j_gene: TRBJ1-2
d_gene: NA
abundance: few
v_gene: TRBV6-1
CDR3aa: CASSREGRGYGYTF
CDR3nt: TGTGCCAGCAGCCGCGAGGGACGCGGCTATGGCTACACCTTC

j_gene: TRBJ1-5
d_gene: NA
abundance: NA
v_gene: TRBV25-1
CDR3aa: CASSEPGRWDQPQHF
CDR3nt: TGTGCCAGCAGTGAACCCGGACGGTGGGATCAGCCCCAGCATTTT

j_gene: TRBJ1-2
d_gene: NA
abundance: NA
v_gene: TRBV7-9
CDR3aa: CASSHEAGIYGYTF
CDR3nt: TGTGCCAGCAGCCACGAGGCCGGGATCTATGGCTACACCTTC

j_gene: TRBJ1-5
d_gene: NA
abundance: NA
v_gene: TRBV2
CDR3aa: CASSEWGRGSNQPQHF
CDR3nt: TGTGCCAGCAGTGAATGGGGGAGAGGTAGCAATCAGCCCCAGCATTTT

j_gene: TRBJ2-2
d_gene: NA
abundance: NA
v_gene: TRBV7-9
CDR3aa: CASSHRDSNTGELFF
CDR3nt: TGTGCCAGCAGCCACAGGGATAGCAACACCGGGGAGCTGTTTTTT

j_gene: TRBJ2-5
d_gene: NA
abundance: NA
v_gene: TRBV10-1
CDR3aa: CASSPTRGAQETQYF
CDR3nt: TGCGCCAGCAGTCCCACCCGGGGGGCACAAGAGACCCAGTACTTC

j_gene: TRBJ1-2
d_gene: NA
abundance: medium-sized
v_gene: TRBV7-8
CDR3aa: CASSLVGSFWPLHGYTF
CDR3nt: TGTGCCAGCAGCTTGGTCGGATCCTTTTGGCCCCTCCACGGCTACACCTTC

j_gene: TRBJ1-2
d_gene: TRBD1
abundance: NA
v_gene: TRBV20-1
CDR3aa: CSALRDRDYYGYTF
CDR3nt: TGCAGTGCCCTCCGGGACAGGGATTACTATGGCTACACCTTC

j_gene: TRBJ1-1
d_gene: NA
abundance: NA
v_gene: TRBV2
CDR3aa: CASSKLGNTEAFF
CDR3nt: TGTGCCAGCAGTAAACTCGGGAACACTGAAGCTTTCTTT

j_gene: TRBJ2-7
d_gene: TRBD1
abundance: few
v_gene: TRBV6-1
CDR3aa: CASKSGTGDYEQYF
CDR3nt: TGTGCCAGCAAATCCGGGACAGGAGACTACGAGCAGTACTTC

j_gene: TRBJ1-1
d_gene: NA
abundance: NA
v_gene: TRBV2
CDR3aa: CASSEAVSGNTEAFF
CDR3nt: TGTGCCAGCAGTGAAGCGGTCTCAGGGAACACTGAAGCTTTCTTT

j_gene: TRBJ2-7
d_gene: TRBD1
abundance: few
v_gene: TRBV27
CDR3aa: CASSLQGQGFRVHEQYF
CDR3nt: TGTGCCAGCAGTTTACAGGGACAGGGTTTCAGGGTCCACGAGCAGTACTTC

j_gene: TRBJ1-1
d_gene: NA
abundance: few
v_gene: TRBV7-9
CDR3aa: CASSLVLDTEAFF
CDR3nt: TGTGCCAGCAGCTTAGTTCTTGATACTGAAGCTTTCTTT